The 18 T cell receptor beta chains below were found in one sample sequenced in a study of cytomegalovirus exposure and HLA in healthy donors. This PCR relied on a set of 60 Vbeta primers and 13 Jbeta primers. Generated by immunoSEQ multiplex PCR, the TCRdb table keeps only in-frame clones and is missing some. The top ten clones hold approximately 2% of a sample with 150,000 to 200,000 clones, 70% to 90% of them seen once. The sample was PBMCs. The receptors originated from a woman in her late teens or twenties in good health and CMV-seronegative.

The chain recombines TRBV27 with TRBJ2-3, with 11 nucleotides matching TRBD1. The CDR3 loop spans 17 amino acids. With 3 bases clipped from V and 1 base from J, the junction kept 6 bases outside the gene matches. Germline V gene lookup returns CDR1 MNHEY and CDR2 SMNVEV (reference sequence). CDR3 coding DNA: TGTGCCAGCAGTTTCCATGGGACAGGGGGTGGCACAGATACGCAGTATTTT. Residues: CASSFHGTGGGTDTQYF.

This rearrangement joins TRBV5-4 to TRBJ2-5; 9 bases are a match to TRBD2. J gave up 5 bases and V 4 bases, and 6 bases lay outside the gene matches. Per the germline V gene, CDR1 is SGHNT and CDR2 is YYREEE (reference sequence). This CDR3 region has 14 residues. DNA for the CDR3: TGTGCCAGCAGCCGCGGGAGGGCCCAGGAGACCCAGTACTTC. Encoded protein: CASSRGRAQETQYF.

This chain uses TRBV2 with TRBJ1-2, with D unclear. The CDR3 is 14 amino acids. Germline lookup yields CDR1 SNHLY and CDR2 FYNNEI. Trimming shortened V by 3 bases and J by 4 bases, and 12 bases separated the two germline ends. CDR3 nucleotide sequence: TGTGCCAGCAGTGATTATCCGGGAGGCTATGGCTACACCTTC. This gives the protein CASSDYPGGYGYTF.

The gene calls are TRBV4-1 and TRBJ2-1; 9 nucleotides align to TRBD1. Germline CDR1 is MGHRA and CDR2 is YSYEKL. The CDR3 covers 15 residues. Trimming removed 3 bases from V and 6 bases from J; junction bases left unmatched: 6. CDR3 protein: CASSQRTGEFNEQFF. Written as DNA, the CDR3 is TGCGCCAGCAGCCAGAGGACAGGGGAGTTCAATGAGCAGTTCTTC.

The rearrangement joins TRBV28 to TRBJ1-5; 7 nucleotides line up with TRBD1. With V trimmed by 6 bases and J by 2 bases, 4 bases remained unmatched. Germline lookup yields CDR1 MDHEN and CDR2 SYDVKM. The CDR3 runs to 14 residues. CDR3 protein: CASSPGQGNQPQHF. In DNA form, the CDR3 reads TGTGCCAGCAGCCCAGGACAGGGCAATCAGCCCCAGCATTTT.

The V call is TRBV19, the J call TRBJ1-1, with D possibly matching TRBD1 (6 bases). The CDR3 contains 14 residues. V lost 6 bases and J lost 3, with 14 bases in between. The V gene's germline CDR1 is LNHDA and CDR2 SQIVND (reference sequence). The chain's CDR3 is CASSRQALYTEAFF. CDR3 bases: TGTGCCAGTAGCCGACAGGCCCTATACACTGAAGCTTTCTTT.

This chain connects TRBV5-8 to TRBJ1-2, with D possibly TRBD1 on 6 matching bases. Germline lookup yields CDR1 SGHTS and CDR2 YDEGEE. Trimming pared 2 bases from V and 0 bases from J, leaving 8 bases between. This CDR3 has 14 residues. CDR3: CASSFRTANYGYTF. The DNA of the CDR3 is TGTGCCAGCAGCTTCCGGACAGCTAACTATGGCTACACCTTC.

This sequence joins TRBV6-5 and TRBJ1-1; perhaps TRBD1 as D (5 bases). With 5 bases removed from V and 6 bases from J, the gap between germline ends came to 16 bases. This CDR3 spans 14 amino acids. Germline V gene data show CDR1 as MNHEY and CDR2 as SVGAGI. CDR3 residues: CASSTDTGGAEAFF. Written as DNA, the CDR3 is TGTGCCAGCAGTACGGACACGGGGGGAGCTGAAGCTTTCTTT.

V gene TRBV18 combines with J gene TRBJ1-3; D possibly corresponds to TRBD1 (6 bases). This CDR3 region has 15 residues. Between the trimmed V and J ends, which lost 1 base and 0 bases, there was a span of 7 bases. CDR1 is KGHSH and CDR2 is LQKENI in the germline V gene. CDR3 amino acids: CASSPRDISGNTIYF. In nucleotides, the CDR3 is TGTGCCAGCTCACCACGGGACATCTCTGGAAACACCATATATTTT.

This clone appeared a few times. The chain employs TRBV5-4 and TRBJ1-1, with 8 bases that match TRBD1. This CDR3 comprises 12 residues. CDR1 and CDR2 (germline): SGHNT, YYREEE (reference sequence). V shed 6 bases and J 7 bases; nucleotides not matched to a gene: 5. This CDR3 reads CASNPRGREAFF. CDR3 in DNA: TGTGCCAGCAACCCCAGGGGGCGTGAAGCTTTCTTT.

CDR3 sequence (DNA): TGTGCCAGCACCTTGAACCCTTTGGGGGGGGACACCGGGGAGCTGTTTTTT. It specifies CASTLNPLGGDTGELFF. The chain joins TRBV7-2 to TRBJ2-2, with 7 bases fitting TRBD2. Germline CDR1 SGHTA, CDR2 FQGNSA. V was pared by 7 bases and J by 3 bases, with 14 bases of the junction left unmatched. The CDR3 has 17 residues.

This chain uses TRBV25-1 with TRBJ2-2, with 8 positions matching TRBD1. J was trimmed by 7 bases and V by 2 bases; bases with no gene match: 6. CDR3 length: 15 residues. Germline V gene data show CDR1 as MGHDK and CDR2 as SYGVNS. CDR3 protein: CASSERTGRVGELFF. Written as DNA, the CDR3 is TGTGCCAGCAGTGAAAGGACAGGGCGCGTCGGGGAGCTGTTTTTT.

The chain links TRBV6-5 to TRBJ1-2; unclear D gene. V lost 6 bases, J lost 3 bases, and 8 bases lay in between. Germline values: CDR1 MNHEY, CDR2 SVGAGI. The CDR3 length is 12 residues. CDR3 loop: CASRHGDYGYTF. CDR3 coding DNA: TGTGCCAGCAGGCATGGAGACTATGGCTACACCTTC.

The chain employs TRBV2 and TRBJ2-3; TRBD2 agrees at 9 bases. The CDR3 runs to 13 residues. Germline V lookup: CDR1 SNHLY, CDR2 FYNNEI. V lost 9 bases to trimming and J lost 5 bases; unmatched junction nucleotides: 6. The CDR3 DNA reads TGTGCCAGTCGGACAGCGGGAGGAGATACGCAGTATTTT. Protein sequence: CASRTAGGDTQYF.

This clone was recorded once. This chain uses TRBV30 with TRBJ1-3, with a possible D match to TRBD1 (5 bases). Trimming took off 8 bases at V and 0 bases at J, with 20 bases between the two ends. The CDR3 has 16 amino acids. The V gene's germline CDR1 is GTSNPN and CDR2 SVGIG (reference sequence). The CDR3 loop is CARARGVGDSGNTIYF. In DNA, the CDR3 is TGTGCCCGAGCCCGGGGGGTCGGGGACTCTGGAAACACCATATATTTT. Full variable domain (rest looked up from reference TRBV30 and TRBJ1-3): SQTIHQWPATLVQPVGSPLSLECTVEGTSNPNLYWYRQAAGRGLQLLFYSVGIGQISSEVPQNLSASRPQDRQFILSSKKLLLSDSGFYLCARARGVGDSGNTIYFGEGSWLTVV.

The chain links TRBV6-1 to TRBJ2-7, with D perhaps matching TRBD2 (6 bases). The CDR3 extends over 12 amino acids. The germline V gene has CDR1 MNHNS and CDR2 SASEGT. V was clipped by 7 bases and J by 3 bases, with 10 bases between them. The CDR3 spells CASTLGGYEQYF. The CDR3 bases are TGTGCCAGCACCCTGGGGGGCTACGAGCAGTACTTC.

The CDR3 sequence: CASSPGQVYGYTF. CDR3 nucleotides: TGTGCCAGCAGCCCAGGACAGGTCTATGGCTACACCTTC. The J gene is TRBJ1-2, the V gene TRBV6-6; TRBD1 matches 7 bases. Unmatched junction bases numbered 5, after V lost 6 bases and J lost 4 bases. CDR1 MNHNY and CDR2 SVGAGI come from the germline V gene (reference sequence). The CDR3 is 13 residues long.

The genes are TRBV29-1 and TRBJ2-1; 7 nucleotides line up with TRBD2. Germline CDR1 and CDR2: SQVTM and ANQGSEA. V was pared by 7 bases and J by 10 bases, with 10 bases of the junction left unmatched. The CDR3 is made up of 12 amino acids. CDR3 sequence reads: CSAIGGSREQFF. The CDR3 DNA follows: TGCAGCGCCATCGGGGGGTCTAGGGAGCAGTTCTTC.